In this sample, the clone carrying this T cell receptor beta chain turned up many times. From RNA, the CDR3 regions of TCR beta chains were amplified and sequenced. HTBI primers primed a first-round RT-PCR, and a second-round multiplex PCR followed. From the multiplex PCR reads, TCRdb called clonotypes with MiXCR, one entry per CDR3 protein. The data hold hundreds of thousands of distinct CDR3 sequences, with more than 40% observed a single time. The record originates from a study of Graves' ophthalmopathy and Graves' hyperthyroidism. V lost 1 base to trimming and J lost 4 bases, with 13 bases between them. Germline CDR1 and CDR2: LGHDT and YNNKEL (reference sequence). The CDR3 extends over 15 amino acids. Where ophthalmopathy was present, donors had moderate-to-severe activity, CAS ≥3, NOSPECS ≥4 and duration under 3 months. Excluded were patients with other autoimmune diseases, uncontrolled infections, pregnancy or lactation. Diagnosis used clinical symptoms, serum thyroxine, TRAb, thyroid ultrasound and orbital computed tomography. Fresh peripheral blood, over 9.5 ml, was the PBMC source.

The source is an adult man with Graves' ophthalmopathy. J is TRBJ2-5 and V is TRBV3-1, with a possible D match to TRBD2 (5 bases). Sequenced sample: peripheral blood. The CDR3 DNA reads TGTGCCAGCAGCCAAGTTCTGGCTGGGAGAGAGACCCAGTACTTC. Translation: CASSQVLAGRETQYF.